The source of this T cell receptor beta chain is a study of CD8+CD57+ T cells in acquired aplastic anemia (dated by TCRdb to the late 2010s). A note on the overall study: A mean of approximately 3 ug of DNA, ranging from 0.2 to 27.4 ug, was extracted from sorted CD4+ and CD8+ cells. A CD8+CD57+ expansion meant a frequency higher than the mean frequency seen in healthy subjects.

What the study reported, not specific to this receptor: Roughly 29 CD8+ CDR3 sequences were found to be shared between patients and controls, but these sequences appeared to be highly expressed in patients and within the immunodominant clones of the patients. CD8+ Simpson's diversity did not differ significantly between patients and healthy controls (P=0.060).

TCR beta VDJ combination and CDR3 sequence profiling used genomic DNA as the template. An Illumina HiSeq 2000 was the platform used for TCR repertoire sequencing. In the original analysis: TRBV/TRBJ rearrangement plots, CDR3 size and DJ length profiles, and Simpson's diversity index were used to assess repertoires. The immunodominant clone was defined as the most abundant DNA sequence in deep sequencing data. CDR3 amino acid sequences were checked for sharing across subjects and were also compared against the VDJdb database and published repertoires. The raw public reads went through TCRdb reprocessing: fastp at Q25, MiXCR clone calling, in-frame beta chains kept. Here each entry gathers all rows of one CDR3 protein and keeps the most common genes and DNA. TCRdb's processing, not the authors', yielded these V and J calls. Counted in this sample were 150,000 to 200,000 distinct CDR3 sequences; 45% to 55% of them appeared once. More than 30% of the sample is taken by the ten largest.

A word on this clonotype: The antigen this receptor binds is unknown. The record has no base qualities; no much larger clone is one base away.

Flow cytometry had shown CD8+CD57+ cell expansion in the patients selected for sequencing. Every patient had severe acquired aplastic anemia, diagnosed using the International Study of Aplastic Anemia and Agranulocytosis and Camitta criteria. Patients had received no therapy at the time of blood sampling. In this study, sorted CD4+ and CD8+ T cells from the blood of healthy subjects and of severe aplastic anemia patients had their TCR repertoires deep-sequenced. In the USA, patient enrollment took place under clinicaltrials.gov protocols 00001620, 01623167, 00001397, 00071045, 00081523 and 00961064. Ficoll-Paque density gradient centrifugation was used to isolate peripheral blood mononuclear cells. Before DNA extraction, CD4+ and CD8+ T cells were sorted by FACS or by magnetic beads. The sequence was collected from a human donor with aplastic anemia. The sequenced sample consisted of sorted CD4+, CD8+, or CD8+CD57+ T cells (not recorded which) from PBMCs.

CDR3 protein: CASSHGDEQYF. The DNA sequence follows: TGTGCCAGCAGCCATGGGGACGAGCAGTACTTC. Rearrangement joined TRBV7-9 to TRBJ2-7, with the D gene too uncertain to name. From the germline V gene (reference sequence), CDR1 is SEHNR and CDR2 is FQNEAQ. The CDR3 covers 11 residues, taking in both the cysteine and the phenylalanine. The entry retains the CDR3 DNA only, 33 bases that are in frame from base 1. The germline ends are 7 bases apart after V is trimmed by 5 bases and J by 5 bases.